These 5 T cell receptor beta chains originate from one sample sequenced in a study of OX40 agonist ivuxolimab in advanced cancers. The protocol was immunoSEQ multiplex PCR, while the TCRdb copy is restricted to in-frame clones and leaves out a portion. This sample yields about 64,000 clones, of which 80% are seen a single time; 1% to 1.5% belongs to the top ten. Sequenced material: CD4+ or CD8+ T cells sorted from blood, taken in a trial of the OX40 agonist ivuxolimab. The receptor source for this set is an adult with an advanced solid tumor such as melanoma, head and neck, liver or kidney cancer.

This clone is a singleton in its sample. The rearrangement joins TRBV6-1 to TRBJ2-5, with 8 bases lining up with TRBD1. V lost 5 bases to trimming and J lost 4 bases; unmatched junction nucleotides: 6. Germline V gene lookup returns CDR1 MNHNS and CDR2 SASEGT. The CDR3 is 14 amino acids. CDR3 in amino acids: CASSSPGTGETQYF. CDR3 DNA sequence: TGTGCCAGCAGTTCACCCGGGACAGGAGAGACCCAGTACTTC.

This clone was picked up a small number of times. The chain employs TRBV21-1 and TRBJ1-1. TRBV21-1 is designated a pseudogene. This CDR3 has 16 residues. Here the CDR3 reads CASSCISAGVNTEAFF. The CDR3 DNA reads as TGTGCCAGCAGCTGCATTTCTGCCGGGGTGAACACTGAAGCTTTCTTT.

The V and J genes are TRBV7-8 and TRBJ1-5; 8 nucleotides agree with TRBD1. From germline, CDR1 is SGHVS and CDR2 FQNEAQ. The trim removed 2 bases at V and 0 bases at J, leaving 15 bases unmatched. CDR3 size: 20 residues. The DNA of the CDR3 is TGTGCCAGCAGCTTAACGAGGGGGGCAGGGGGCCCTTATAGCAATCAGCCCCAGCATTTT. Residues: CASSLTRGAGGPYSNQPQHF.

The rearrangement links TRBV30 to TRBJ2-7, with D unresolved. The CDR3 totals 14 residues. CDR1 and CDR2 (germline): GTSNPN, SVGIG (reference sequence). V lost 1 base to trimming and J lost 6 bases, with 16 bases between them. CDR3 bases: TGTGCCTGGAGTGGGCTACTTCAGACGGGCGAGCAGTACTTC. Encoded protein: CAWSGLLQTGEQYF.

The chain couples TRBV19 to TRBJ1-3; TRBD1 is a possible D gene (6 bases). Germline values: CDR1 LNHDA, CDR2 SQIVND (reference sequence). CDR3 length equals 15 residues. V dropped 6 bases and J dropped 4 bases, with 16 bases sitting between them. This chain's CDR3 is CASRYNRDIGNTIYF. The CDR3 DNA reads TGTGCCAGTAGGTATAACCGGGACATCGGAAACACCATATATTTT.